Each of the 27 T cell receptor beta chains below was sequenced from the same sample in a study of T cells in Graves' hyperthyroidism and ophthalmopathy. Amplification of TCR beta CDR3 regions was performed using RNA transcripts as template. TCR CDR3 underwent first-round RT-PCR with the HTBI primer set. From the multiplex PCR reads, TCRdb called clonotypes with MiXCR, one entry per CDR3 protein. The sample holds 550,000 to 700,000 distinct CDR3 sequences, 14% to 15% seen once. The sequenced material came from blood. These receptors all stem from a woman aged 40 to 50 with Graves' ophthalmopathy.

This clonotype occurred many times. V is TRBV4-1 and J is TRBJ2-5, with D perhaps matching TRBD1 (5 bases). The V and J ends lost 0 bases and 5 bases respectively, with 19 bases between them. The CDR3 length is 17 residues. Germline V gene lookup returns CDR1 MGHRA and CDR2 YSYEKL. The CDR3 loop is CASSQDLAGFAKETQYF. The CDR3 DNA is TGCGCCAGCAGCCAAGACCTTGCAGGGTTCGCTAAGGAGACCCAGTACTTC.

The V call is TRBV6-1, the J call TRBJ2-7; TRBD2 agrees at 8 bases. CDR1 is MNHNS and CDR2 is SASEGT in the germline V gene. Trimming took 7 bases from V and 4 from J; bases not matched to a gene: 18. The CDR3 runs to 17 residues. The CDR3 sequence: CASNPSWGAGVSYEQYF. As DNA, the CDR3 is TGTGCCAGCAACCCCTCCTGGGGAGCGGGAGTGTCTTACGAGCAGTACTTC.

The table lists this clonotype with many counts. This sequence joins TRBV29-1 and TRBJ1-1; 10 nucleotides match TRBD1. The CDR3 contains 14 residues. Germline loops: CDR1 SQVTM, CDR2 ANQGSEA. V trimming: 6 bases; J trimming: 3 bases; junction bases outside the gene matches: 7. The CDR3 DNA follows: TGCAGCGTGGGACAGGGGCGGCCTGACACTGAAGCTTTCTTT. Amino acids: CSVGQGRPDTEAFF. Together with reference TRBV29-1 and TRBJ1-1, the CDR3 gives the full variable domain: SAVISQKPSRDICQRGTSLTIQCQVDSQVTMMFWYRQQPGQSLTLIATANQGSEATYESGFVIDKFPISRPNLTFSTLTVSNMSPEDSSIYLCSVGQGRPDTEAFFGQGTRLTVV.

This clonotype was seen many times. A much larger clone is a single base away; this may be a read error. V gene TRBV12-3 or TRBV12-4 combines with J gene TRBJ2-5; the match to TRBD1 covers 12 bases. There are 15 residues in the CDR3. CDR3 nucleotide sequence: TGTACCAGCAGTTTGGGGACAGGGGGCGGAGTGACCCAGTACTTC. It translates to CTSSLGTGGGVTQYF.

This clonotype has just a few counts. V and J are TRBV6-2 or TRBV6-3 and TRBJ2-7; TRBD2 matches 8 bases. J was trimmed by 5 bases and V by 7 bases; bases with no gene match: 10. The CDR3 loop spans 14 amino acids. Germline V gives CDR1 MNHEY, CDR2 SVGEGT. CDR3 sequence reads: CASTPGGGQDEQYF. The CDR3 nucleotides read TGTGCCAGCACTCCCGGCGGGGGGCAGGACGAGCAGTACTTC.

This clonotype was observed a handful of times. CDR3 sequence: CASSPREASGSYEQYF. CDR3 in DNA: TGCGCCAGCAGCCCTAGGGAGGCTAGCGGCTCCTACGAGCAGTACTTC. The chain has TRBV4-1 and TRBJ2-7; 7 bases agree with TRBD2. The CDR3 covers 16 residues. CDR1 is MGHRA, CDR2 YSYEKL, per germline. The J segment lost 0 bases and the V segment lost 4 bases, leaving 9 bases of the junction unmatched.

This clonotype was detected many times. The DNA of the CDR3 is TGTGCCACCAGCAGAGACAGGTCCCACATTCAGTACTTC. Translation gives CATSRDRSHIQYF. The chain combines TRBV15 with TRBJ2-4; no definite D call. The V end lost 0 bases, the J end lost 8 bases, and 8 bases lay between the germline ends. This CDR3 comprises 13 residues. Germline-derived CDR1 and CDR2 are LNHNV and YYDKDF (reference sequence).

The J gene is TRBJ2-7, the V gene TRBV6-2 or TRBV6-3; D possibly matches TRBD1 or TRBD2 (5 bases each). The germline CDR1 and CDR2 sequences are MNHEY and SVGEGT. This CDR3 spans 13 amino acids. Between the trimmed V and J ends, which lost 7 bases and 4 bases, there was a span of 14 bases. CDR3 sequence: CASKGEYWYEQYF. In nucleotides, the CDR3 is TGTGCCAGCAAAGGGGAGTACTGGTACGAGCAGTACTTC.

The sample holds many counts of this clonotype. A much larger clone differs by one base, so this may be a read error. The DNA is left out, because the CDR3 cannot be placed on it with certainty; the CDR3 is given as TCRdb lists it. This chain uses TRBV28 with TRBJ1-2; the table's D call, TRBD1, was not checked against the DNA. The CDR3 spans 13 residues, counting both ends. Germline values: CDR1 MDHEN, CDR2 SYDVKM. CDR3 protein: CATGDRTNYGCTF.

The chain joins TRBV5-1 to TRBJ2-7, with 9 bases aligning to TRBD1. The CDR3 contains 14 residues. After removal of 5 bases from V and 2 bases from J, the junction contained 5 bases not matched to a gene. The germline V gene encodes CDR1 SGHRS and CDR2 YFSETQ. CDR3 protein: CASRAGQGTYEQYF. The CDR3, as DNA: TGCGCCAGCAGGGCCGGACAGGGGACCTACGAGCAGTACTTC.

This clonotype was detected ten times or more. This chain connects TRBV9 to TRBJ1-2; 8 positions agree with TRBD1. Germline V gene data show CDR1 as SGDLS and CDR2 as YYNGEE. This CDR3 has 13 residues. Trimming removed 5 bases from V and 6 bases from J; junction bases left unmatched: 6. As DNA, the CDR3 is TGTGCCAGCAGGGGAACAGGGGGGAATGGCTACACCTTC. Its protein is CASRGTGGNGYTF.

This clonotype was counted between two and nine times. For the CDR3, the DNA is TGTGCCAGCAGACCCGGGACAGGGGGCTTGAACGAGCAGTACTTC. Amino acids: CASRPGTGGLNEQYF. The chain employs TRBV7-9 and TRBJ2-7; TRBD1 agrees at 12 bases. Germline trimming cut 6 bases from V and 5 bases from J; bases unmatched to any gene: 8. CDR1 is SEHNR, CDR2 FQNEAQ, per germline (reference sequence). The CDR3 spans 15 residues.

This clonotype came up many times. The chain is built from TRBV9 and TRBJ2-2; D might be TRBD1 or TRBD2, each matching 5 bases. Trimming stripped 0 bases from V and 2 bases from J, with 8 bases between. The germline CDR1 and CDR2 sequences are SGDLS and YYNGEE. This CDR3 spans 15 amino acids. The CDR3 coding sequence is TGTGCCAGCAGCGTAGCGGGGACCAACACCGGGGAGCTGTTTTTT. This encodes CASSVAGTNTGELFF.

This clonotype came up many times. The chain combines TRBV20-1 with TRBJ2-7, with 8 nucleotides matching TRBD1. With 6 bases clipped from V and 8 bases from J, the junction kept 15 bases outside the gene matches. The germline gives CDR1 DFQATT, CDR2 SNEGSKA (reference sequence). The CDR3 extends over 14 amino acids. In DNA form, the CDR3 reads TGCAGTGCCGCCTCCGGGACAGGCATACGGAAGCAGTACTTC. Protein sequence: CSAASGTGIRKQYF.

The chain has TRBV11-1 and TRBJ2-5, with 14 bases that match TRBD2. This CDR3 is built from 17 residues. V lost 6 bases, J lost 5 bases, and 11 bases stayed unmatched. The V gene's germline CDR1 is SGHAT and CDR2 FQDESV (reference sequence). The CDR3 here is CASRPRHGTSGSETQYF. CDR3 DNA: TGTGCCAGCAGGCCACGTCACGGGACTAGCGGGAGTGAGACCCAGTACTTC. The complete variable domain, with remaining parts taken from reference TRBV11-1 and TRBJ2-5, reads EAEVAQSPRYKITEKSQAVAFWCDPISGHATLYWYRQILGQGPELLVQFQDESVVDDSQLPKDRFSAERLKGVDSTLKIQPAELGDSAMYLCASRPRHGTSGSETQYFGPGTRLLVL.

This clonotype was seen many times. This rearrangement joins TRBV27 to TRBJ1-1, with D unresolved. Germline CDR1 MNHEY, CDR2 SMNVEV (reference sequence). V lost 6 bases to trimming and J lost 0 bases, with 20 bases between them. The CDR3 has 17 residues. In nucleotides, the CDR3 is TGTGCCAGCAGCGAAGGCCCCGGGCAGACCATGAACACTGAAGCTTTCTTT. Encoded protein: CASSEGPGQTMNTEAFF.

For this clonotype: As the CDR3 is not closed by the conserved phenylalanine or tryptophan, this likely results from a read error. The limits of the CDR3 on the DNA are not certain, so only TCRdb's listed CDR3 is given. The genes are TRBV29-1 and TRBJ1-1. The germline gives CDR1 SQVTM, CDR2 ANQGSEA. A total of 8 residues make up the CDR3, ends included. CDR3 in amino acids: CSVEDGVA.

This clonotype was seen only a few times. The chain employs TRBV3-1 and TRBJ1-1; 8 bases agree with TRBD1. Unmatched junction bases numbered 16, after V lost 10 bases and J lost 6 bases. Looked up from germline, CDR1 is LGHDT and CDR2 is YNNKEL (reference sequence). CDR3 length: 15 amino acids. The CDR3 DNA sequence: TGTGCCACCGGGGGTTTACAGGGGGGGCTCCCTGAAGCTTTCTTT. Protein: CATGGLQGGLPEAFF.

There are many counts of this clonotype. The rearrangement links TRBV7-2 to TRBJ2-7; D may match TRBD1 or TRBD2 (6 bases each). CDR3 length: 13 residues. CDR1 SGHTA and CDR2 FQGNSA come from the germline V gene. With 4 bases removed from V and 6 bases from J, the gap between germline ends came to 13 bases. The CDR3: CASSSQGGIEQYF. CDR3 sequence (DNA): TGTGCCAGCAGCTCCCAAGGGGGGATCGAGCAGTACTTC.

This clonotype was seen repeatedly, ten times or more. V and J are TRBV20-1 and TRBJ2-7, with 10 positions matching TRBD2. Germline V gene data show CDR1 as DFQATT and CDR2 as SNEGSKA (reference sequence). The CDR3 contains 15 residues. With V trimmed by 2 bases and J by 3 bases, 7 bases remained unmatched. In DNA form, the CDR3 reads TGCAGTGCTAGACCTGGGACTAGCGCCGACTACGAGCAGTACTTC. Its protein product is CSARPGTSADYEQYF.

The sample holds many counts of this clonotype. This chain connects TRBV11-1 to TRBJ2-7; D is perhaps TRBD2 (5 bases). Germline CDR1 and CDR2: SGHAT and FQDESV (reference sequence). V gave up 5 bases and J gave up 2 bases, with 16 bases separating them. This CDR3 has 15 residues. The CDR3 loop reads CASSPLIRRTYEQYF. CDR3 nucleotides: TGTGCCAGCAGCCCCCTAATAAGGAGGACCTACGAGCAGTACTTC.

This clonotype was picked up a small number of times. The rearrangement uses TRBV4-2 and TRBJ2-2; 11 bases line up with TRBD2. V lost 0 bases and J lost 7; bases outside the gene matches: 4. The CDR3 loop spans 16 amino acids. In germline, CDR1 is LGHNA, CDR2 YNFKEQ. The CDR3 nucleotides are TGTGCCAGCAGCCAAGATCAGACTAGCGGGATCGGGGAGCTGTTTTTT. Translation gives CASSQDQTSGIGELFF.

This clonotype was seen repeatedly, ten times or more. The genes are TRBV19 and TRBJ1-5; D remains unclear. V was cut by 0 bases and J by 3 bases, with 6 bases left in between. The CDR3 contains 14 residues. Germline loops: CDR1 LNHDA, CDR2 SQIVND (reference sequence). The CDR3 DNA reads TGTGCCAGTAGTATAGAGGGGTTCAATCAGCCCCAGCATTTT. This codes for CASSIEGFNQPQHF.

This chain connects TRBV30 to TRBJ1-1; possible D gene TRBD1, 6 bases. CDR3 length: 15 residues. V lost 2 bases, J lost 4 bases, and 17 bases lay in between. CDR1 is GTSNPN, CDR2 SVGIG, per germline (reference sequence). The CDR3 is CAWSRRGAGATEAFF. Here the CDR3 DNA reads TGTGCCTGGAGTAGAAGGGGCGCAGGGGCCACTGAAGCTTTCTTT.

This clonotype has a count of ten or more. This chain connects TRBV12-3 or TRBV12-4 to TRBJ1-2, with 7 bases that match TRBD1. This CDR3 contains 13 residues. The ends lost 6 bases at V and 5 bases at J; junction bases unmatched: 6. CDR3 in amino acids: CASSAGTAYGYTF. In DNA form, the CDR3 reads TGTGCCAGCAGCGCCGGGACAGCATATGGCTACACCTTC.

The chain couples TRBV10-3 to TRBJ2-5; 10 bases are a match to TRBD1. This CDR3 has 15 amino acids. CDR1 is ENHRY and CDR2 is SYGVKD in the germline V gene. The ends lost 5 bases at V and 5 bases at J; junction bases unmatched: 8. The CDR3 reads CAISSPGQGRETQYF. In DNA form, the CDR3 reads TGTGCCATCAGTTCTCCGGGACAGGGGCGTGAGACCCAGTACTTC.

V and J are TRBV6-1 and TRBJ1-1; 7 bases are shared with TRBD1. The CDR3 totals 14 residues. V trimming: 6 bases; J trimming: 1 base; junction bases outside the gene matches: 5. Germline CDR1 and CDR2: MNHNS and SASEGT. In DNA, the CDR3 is TGTGCCAGCAGAGACAGGGCCGGGAACACTGAAGCTTTCTTT. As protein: CASRDRAGNTEAFF.